This is a list of T cell receptor beta chains from one sample in a study of blood T cell repertoires in COVID-19. The repertoire was sequenced with immunoSEQ multiplex PCR; TCRdb's copy has only in-frame clones and lacks some. The sample shows under 300,000 clones, under 95% of them seen only once. The sample was PBMCs or T cells enriched from blood (not recorded which). The source of these receptors is a woman under 30 who had recovered from COVID-19. The conserved cysteine and the conserved F or W are not part of the CDR3 here. The D gene is left open where the match is weak.

.	TRBV28	TRBJ2-7	ASSFLSVYEQY
.	TRBV20-1	TRBJ1-1	SALLNTEAF
.	TRBV2	TRBJ2-2	ASSDPSPALGGELF
TRBD2	TRBV28	TRBJ2-1	ASSLGGLAGANEQF
.	TRBV2	TRBJ1-3	ASRARGSGNTIY
TRBD1	TRBV11-3	TRBJ1-1	ASSLGSGQEHTEAF
.	TRBV9	TRBJ2-2	ASSVGAGTNTGELF
.	TRBV5-5	TRBJ1-2	ASSLEVRGSYGYT
TRBD1	TRBV19	TRBJ1-2	ASEGGTGQGYT
.	TRBV7-9	TRBJ1-1	ASSLAHKNTEAF
.	TRBV9	TRBJ1-1	ASSVAQVTEAF
TRBD2	TRBV27	TRBJ2-1	ASSLSGGVYNEQF
.	TRBV19	TRBJ1-5	ASSIGGYSNQPQH
TRBD1	TRBV18	TRBJ2-7	ASSPTGQSYEQY
TRBD2	TRBV13	TRBJ2-1	ASSRGERGHNEQF
.	TRBV28	TRBJ2-2	ASSPSSGTPNTGELF
.	TRBV18	TRBJ1-2	ASSPGGAPYGYT
TRBD1	TRBV19	TRBJ1-1	ASSPWGTDLNENTEAF
TRBD1	TRBV11-3	TRBJ1-6	ASSQVYGQGYNSPLH
TRBD1	TRBV15	TRBJ1-5	ATSARQGEMGQPQH
.	TRBV29-1	TRBJ2-1	SVESSSTDEQF
.	TRBV19	TRBJ1-1	ASSIDLRFEAF